A single sample gave rise to the 16 T cell receptor beta chains below, sequenced in a study of T cells expressing NK-cell markers. TCRdb reprocessed the 5' RACE reads and stores each CDR3 protein as one record, lacking DNA. The sample yields 350,000 to 450,000 distinct CDR3 sequences, of which the top ten take up 5.2%. Sequencing input: blood T cells: a sorted CD56 or NKG2C T cell subset, CD4+ or CD8+ T cells, or bulk PBMC T cells (not recorded which). Receptors were obtained from a man aged 18 to 70 in good health.

The J gene is TRBJ2-3, the V gene TRBV3-1; TCRdb calls TRBD1, which cannot be checked without DNA. CDR3 length: 15 residues. Per the germline V gene, CDR1 is LGHDT and CDR2 is YNNKEL (reference sequence). The CDR3: CASSQGPGSMYTQYF.

The V call is TRBV20-1, the J call TRBJ2-5; the D call of TRBD2 rests on TCRdb alone, since no DNA is present to check it. Germline assignment: CDR1 DFQATT and CDR2 SNEGSKA (reference sequence). The CDR3 runs 15 residues. CDR3: CSASPTTPFEETQYF.

This sequence joins TRBV28 and TRBJ2-7; TCRdb's D call, TRBD1, is unchecked because there is no DNA. The germline gives CDR1 MDHEN, CDR2 SYDVKM. This CDR3 has 14 residues. The CDR3 protein is CASSTTGAMYEQYF. Supplemented by reference TRBV28 and TRBJ2-7, the full variable domain reads DVKVTQSSRYLVKRTGEKVFLECVQDMDHENMFWYRQDPGLGLRLIYFSYDVKMKEKGDIPEGYSVSREKKERFSLILESASTNQTSMYLCASSTTGAMYEQYFGPGTRLTVT.

V usage is TRBV15 and J usage is TRBJ1-2. CDR1 LNHNV and CDR2 YYDKDF come from the germline V gene (reference sequence). This CDR3 has 14 residues. The CDR3 is CATQPTGLGYGYTF.

The chain is built from TRBV10-3 and TRBJ2-6; the D call of TRBD2 rests on TCRdb alone, since no DNA is present to check it. Germline V CDR1 and CDR2: ENHRY, SYGVKD. This CDR3 has 18 residues. The CDR3 here is CAISDRGGSSSGANVLTF.

This chain links TRBV15 with TRBJ1-5; absent DNA, TCRdb's TRBD1 call cannot be checked. The CDR3 is 16 amino acids. CDR1 and CDR2 from the germline V gene are LNHNV and YYDKDF (reference sequence). The CDR3 protein is CATSSPIGGGNQPQHF.

This chain's CDR3 is CASSALPGQGTQYF. The J gene is TRBJ2-3, the V gene TRBV9. The CDR3 is 14 residues long. Germline V gene data show CDR1 as SGDLS and CDR2 as YYNGEE.

The chain carries TRBV20-1 and TRBJ1-4; TCRdb calls TRBD1, which cannot be checked without DNA. CDR1 and CDR2 (germline): DFQATT, SNEGSKA (reference sequence). The CDR3 consists of 14 residues. The CDR3 reads CSAFLGRGNGKLFF.

The chain links TRBV15 to TRBJ2-4; TCRdb gives TRBD1 as the D gene, but with no DNA this cannot be confirmed. Per germline, CDR1 LNHNV and CDR2 YYDKDF (reference sequence). This CDR3 spans 13 amino acids. The CDR3 here is CATSRDPRDIQYF.

This rearrangement joins TRBV12-3 or TRBV12-4 to TRBJ2-1; TCRdb names TRBD2, which stays unverified in the absence of DNA. The CDR3 covers 13 residues. CDR3 loop: CASSRDFHNEQFF.

The CDR3 is CASTETGSYNEQFF. The genes are TRBV12-3 or TRBV12-4 and TRBJ2-1; TCRdb's assignment of TRBD1 cannot be checked, as there is no DNA. The CDR3 length is 14 residues.

This sequence joins TRBV6-1 and TRBJ2-5; the D call of TRBD2 rests on TCRdb alone, since no DNA is present to check it. Germline V gene data show CDR1 as MNHNS and CDR2 as SASEGT. This CDR3 is built from 16 residues. The CDR3 loop is CASIPSRRLPRETQYF.

The chain recombines TRBV6-1 with TRBJ1-1; no DNA is available, so the TRBD1 call from TCRdb remains unchecked. The germline V gene has CDR1 MNHNS and CDR2 SASEGT. The CDR3 spans 15 residues. The CDR3 sequence: CASRTLGQGLLEAFF.

The chain combines TRBV15 with TRBJ2-3; TCRdb calls TRBD1, which cannot be checked without DNA. CDR3 length equals 16 residues. The germline V gene has CDR1 LNHNV and CDR2 YYDKDF (reference sequence). The CDR3: CATSRDSGMGTDTQYF.

V gene TRBV4-2 combines with J gene TRBJ1-4; absent DNA, TCRdb's TRBD1 call cannot be checked. CDR1 and CDR2 (germline): LGHNA, YNFKEQ. This CDR3 has 16 residues. CDR3 residues: CASSQKQGATNEKLFF.

The J gene is TRBJ1-1, the V gene TRBV7-9; TCRdb's D call of TRBD1 is untestable without DNA. Germline CDR1 and CDR2: SEHNR and FQNEAQ (reference sequence). CDR3 length: 16 residues. The CDR3 spells CASRLDRGSGNTEAFF.